These 3 T cell receptor beta chains were sequenced from one sample in a study of CD8+CD57+ T cells in acquired aplastic anemia (dated by TCRdb to the late 2010s). This sample was sequenced with an Illumina HiSeq 2000. Profiling of TCR beta VDJ combinations and CDR3 sequences used genomic DNA as the template. Starting from the raw public reads, TCRdb applied fastp trimming at Q25, assembled clones with MiXCR and retained in-frame beta chains. When rows share a CDR3 protein, they turn into one entry using the most common DNA and genes. Here the sample has around 200,000 distinct CDR3 sequences; about 60% occur a single time. Roughly 42% of the sample rests with the top ten. The patients picked for sequencing were ones in whom flow cytometry had shown an expansion of CD8+CD57+ cells. The specimen was sorted CD4+, CD8+, or CD8+CD57+ T cells (not recorded which) from PBMCs. These receptor sequences come from a human donor with aplastic anemia.

This clonotype was seen repeatedly, ten times or more. J is TRBJ2-7 and V is TRBV19, with TRBD1 as a possible D gene (6 bases). The V end lost 6 bases, the J end lost 4 bases, and 16 bases lay between the germline ends. Per the germline V gene, CDR1 is LNHDA and CDR2 is SQIVND (reference sequence). The CDR3 runs 14 residues. Here the CDR3 reads CASSPPGELYEQYF. In DNA, the CDR3 is TGTGCCAGTAGCCCGCCAGGGGAGCTTTACGAGCAGTACTTC.

This chain joins TRBV5-1 and TRBJ1-1, with D possibly matching TRBD1 (5 bases). Germline CDR1 reads SGHRS; CDR2 reads YFSETQ. This CDR3 spans 17 amino acids. V was clipped by 1 base and J by 0 bases, with 16 bases between them. CDR3 sequence: CASSLILGRAMNTEAFF. The CDR3 DNA reads as TGCGCCAGCAGCTTGATTCTGGGGCGAGCCATGAACACTGAAGCTTTCTTT.

The chain links TRBV6-1 to TRBJ2-7; D uncertain. The CDR3 has 12 amino acids. Germline V gives CDR1 MNHNS, CDR2 SASEGT. V lost 8 bases and J lost 2, with 10 bases in between. CDR3: CASRGSTYEQYF. In DNA, the CDR3 is TGTGCCAGCCGTGGGTCCACCTACGAGCAGTACTTC.